The present entry profiles one T cell receptor beta chain with its context. The data originate from a study of blood T cell repertoires in COVID-19. Study-wide background: There were acute and convalescent COVID-19 samples, and they came from the United States, Italy and Spain. From T cells, B-cell-depleted T cells, or PBMCs came the material, which was cDNA or gDNA.

This CDR3 comprises 13 residues. Germline loops: CDR1 SGDLS, CDR2 YYNGEE. V trimming: 2 bases; J trimming: 10 bases; junction bases outside the gene matches: 5. It was during active infection that Seattle patients were enrolled and then longitudinally followed. Repertoires were generated with immunoSEQ multiplex PCR, while TCRdb's copy carries only in-frame clones and drops some. The data contain under 400,000 clones, around 90% of them seen just once; the ten biggest clones take up 2.9%. The rearrangement links TRBV9 to TRBJ1-4, with TRBD1 matching over 7 bases. The receptor was derived from a woman aged 30 to 39 with COVID-19, enrolled during active disease. The sequenced sample was peripheral blood. CDR3 in DNA: TGTGCCAGCAGCGTGGGGCCAGGGGGAAAACTGTTTTTT. Translation: CASSVGPGGKLFF. The whole variable domain, filled in from reference TRBV9 and TRBJ1-4, reads DSGVTQTPKHLITATGQRVTLRCSPRSGDLSVYWYQQSLDQGLQFLIQYYNGEERAKGNILERFSAQQFPDLHSELNLSSLELGDSALYFCASSVGPGGKLFFGSGTQLSVL.